This paragraph reports one T cell receptor (beta chain). The antigen is not known. The record originates from a study of vaccination effects on CD4 cells after COVID-19. Across the whole study: Post-vaccine sampling occurred a median 72 days after the second dose.

Clones were sequenced by immunoSEQ multiplex PCR, and TCRdb holds only the in-frame ones, with some missing. The table shows approximately 26,000 clones, with approximately 79% occurring only once. Points from the study as a whole: Clonal contraction was marked in infection- and vaccine-induced clones late after vaccination.

The CDR3 spans 15 residues. CDR1 and CDR2 (germline): DFQATT, SNEGSKA (reference sequence). V lost 3 bases and J lost 1, with 10 bases in between. Before sequencing took place, the ViraFEST assay used viral peptide pools to expand antigen-specific CD4+ T cells. The culture ran for about 10 days, and then CD4+ T cells were isolated. It was two doses of either the BNT162b2 or mRNA-1273 vaccine that participants received. Vaccine recipients, nucleocapsid antibody negative, had no prior SARS-CoV-2 infection. A density of fewer than 2.5 million PBMC per well was used; these cells were cultured with roughly 10 IU/ml IL-2 and roughly 10 ug/ml peptides.

The TCR originated in a human donor who received a COVID-19 vaccine. Some clones in this sample may be carry-over from other donors' samples. The V call is TRBV20-1, the J call TRBJ2-6; D is unclear. The sequenced sample was CD4+ T cells from PBMCs cultured with SARS-CoV-2 spike peptides, obtained after COVID-19 vaccination. In DNA, the CDR3 is TGCAGTGCTAGTGGGTCTGGATCTGGGGCCAACGTCCTGACTTTC. The encoded protein is CSASGSGSGANVLTF.